Below, one TCR beta chain is given with its context. Looked up from germline, CDR1 is SGHTA and CDR2 is FQGNSA. The length of the CDR3 is 14 residues. Trimming at V came to 4 bases and at J to 10 bases, leaving 9 bases not matched to a gene. This entry comes from a study of STAT5B mutations in CD4+ large granular lymphocyte leukemia. Libraries were prepared by immunoSEQ multiplex PCR; TCRdb keeps only in-frame clonotypes and omits some of them. The table lists fewer than 30,000 clones, 60% to 85% of them singletons, with 0.9% to 1.2% in the top ten. This clonotype originated in a human donor in good health. V usage is TRBV7-2 and J usage is TRBJ2-1; 8 bases are shared with TRBD2. Sequenced sample: CD4+ T cells from blood buffy coats. The CDR3 region is CASSSHGGGPEQFF. The CDR3 DNA reads TGTGCCAGCAGCTCTCACGGGGGGGGGCCAGAGCAGTTCTTC.